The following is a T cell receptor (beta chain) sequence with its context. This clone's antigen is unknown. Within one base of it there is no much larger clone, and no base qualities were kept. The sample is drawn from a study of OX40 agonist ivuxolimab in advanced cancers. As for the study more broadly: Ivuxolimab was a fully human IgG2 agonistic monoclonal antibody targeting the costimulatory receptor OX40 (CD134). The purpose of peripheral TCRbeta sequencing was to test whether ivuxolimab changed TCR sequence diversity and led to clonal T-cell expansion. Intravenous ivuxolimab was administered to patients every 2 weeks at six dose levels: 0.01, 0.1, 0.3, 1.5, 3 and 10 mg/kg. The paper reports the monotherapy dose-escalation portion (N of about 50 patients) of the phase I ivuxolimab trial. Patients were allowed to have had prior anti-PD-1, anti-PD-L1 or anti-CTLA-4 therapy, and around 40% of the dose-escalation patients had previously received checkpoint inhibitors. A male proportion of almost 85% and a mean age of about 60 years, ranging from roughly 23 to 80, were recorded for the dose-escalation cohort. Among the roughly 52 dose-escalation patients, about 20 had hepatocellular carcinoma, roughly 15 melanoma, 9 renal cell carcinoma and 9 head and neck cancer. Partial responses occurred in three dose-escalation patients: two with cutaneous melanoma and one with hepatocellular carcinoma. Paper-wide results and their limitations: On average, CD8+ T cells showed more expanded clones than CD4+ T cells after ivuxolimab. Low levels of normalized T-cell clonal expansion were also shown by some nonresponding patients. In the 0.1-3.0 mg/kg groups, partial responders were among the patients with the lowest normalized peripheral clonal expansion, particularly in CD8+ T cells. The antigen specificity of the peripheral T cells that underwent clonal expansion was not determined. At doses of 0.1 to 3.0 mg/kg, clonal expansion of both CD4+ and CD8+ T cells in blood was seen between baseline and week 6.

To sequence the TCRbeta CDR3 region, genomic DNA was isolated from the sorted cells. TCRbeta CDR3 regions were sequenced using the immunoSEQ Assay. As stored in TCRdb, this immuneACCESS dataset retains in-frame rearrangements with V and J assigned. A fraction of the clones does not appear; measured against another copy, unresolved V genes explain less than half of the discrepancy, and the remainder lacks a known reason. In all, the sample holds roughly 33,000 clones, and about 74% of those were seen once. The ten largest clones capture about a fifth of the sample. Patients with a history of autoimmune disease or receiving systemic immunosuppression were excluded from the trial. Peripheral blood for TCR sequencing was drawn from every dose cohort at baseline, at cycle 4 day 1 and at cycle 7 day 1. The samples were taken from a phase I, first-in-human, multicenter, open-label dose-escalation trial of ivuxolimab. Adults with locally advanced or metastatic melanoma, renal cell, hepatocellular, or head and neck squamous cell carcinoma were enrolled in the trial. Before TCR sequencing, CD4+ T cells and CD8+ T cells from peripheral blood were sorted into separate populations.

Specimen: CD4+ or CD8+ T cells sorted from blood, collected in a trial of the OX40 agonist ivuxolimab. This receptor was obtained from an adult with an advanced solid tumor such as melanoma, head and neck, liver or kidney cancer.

CDR3 region: CASSLSGPGAGELFF. The bases read TGTGCCAGCAGCTTATCAGGGCCCGGGGCCGGGGAGCTGTTTTTT. The chain joins TRBV11-2 to TRBJ2-2; the D gene is possibly TRBD1 or TRBD2, each agreeing over 5 bases. V is pared back by 2 bases and J by 6 bases, with 13 bases lying between the germline termini. The CDR3 covers 15 residues, taking in both the cysteine and the phenylalanine. CDR3 DNA only is kept here, 45 bases in frame from base 1. CDR1 and CDR2 (SGHAT, FQNNGV) derive from the germline V gene.